The 9 T cell receptor beta chains listed next were all sequenced from one sample in a study of T cells in women clearing cervical HPV infection. Using immunoSEQ multiplex PCR, the repertoire was profiled, and TCRdb retains in-frame clones only, with some absent. The sample totals under 30,000 clones; its top ten clones hold 6.6%. The sequenced sample was blood buffy coat. The receptors derive from a woman aged 18 to 75 with a cervical HPV16 infection that either progressed to CIN3+ or cleared (not recorded which).

Comment on this clone: The CDR3 is cut off 3 residues early in the read; its end comes from the germline J gene. This sequence joins TRBV20-1 and TRBJ2-4; 8 nucleotides match TRBD1. This CDR3 is built from 18 residues. Trimming cost V 5 bases and J 0 bases; bases outside gene matches: 15. Germline V lookup: CDR1 DFQATT, CDR2 SNEGSKA (reference sequence). Partial CDR3 DNA: TGCAGTGCTCCTCTGACAGGGGATGTGCGTTTAGCCAAAAACATT. This translates into CSAPLTGDVRLAKNI. The entire CDR3 sequence reads CSAPLTGDVRLAKNIQYF.

This clone is identified as medium-sized from frequency. The read stops 3 residues short of the end of the CDR3; the missing end is completed from the germline J gene. V and J are TRBV19 and TRBJ2-2; D gene ambiguous. Per germline, CDR1 LNHDA and CDR2 SQIVND (reference sequence). The CDR3 is 15 residues long. Trimming left V 1 base short and J 0 bases short, with 6 bases between. The CDR3 loop is CASSIGAPNTGELFF. CDR3 DNA (partial): TGTGCCAGTAGTATAGGTGCGCCGAACACCGGGGAG.

As regards this clone: Sequencing ends 3 residues short of the CDR3 end; the germline J gene provides the rest. This sequence joins TRBV7-9 and TRBJ1-1, with D perhaps TRBD1 (6 bases). This CDR3 contains 15 residues. The V and J ends lost 4 bases and 4 bases respectively, with 16 bases between them. Germline V gives CDR1 SEHNR, CDR2 FQNEAQ (reference sequence). CDR3 bases read: TGTGCCAGCAGCTATACAGGGATGCTGAGCACTGAA. Translating it yields CASSYTGMLSTE. The CDR3 in its entirety is CASSYTGMLSTEAFF.

Details on this clone: The CDR3 is cut off 3 residues early in the read; its end comes from the germline J gene. The chain uses TRBV5-5 and TRBJ1-5; D is possibly TRBD1 (5 bases). V lost 1 base and J 9 bases, leaving 17 bases between the germline ends. The germline gives CDR1 SGHKS, CDR2 YYEKEE (reference sequence). This CDR3 has 15 amino acids. The CDR3 protein is CASSLTWQGSGPQHF. CDR3 DNA (partial): TGTGCCAGCAGCTTGACGTGGCAGGGATCCGGGCCC.

To note about this clone: The read terminates 3 residues ahead of where the CDR3 ends, so the germline J gene completes it. The rearrangement uses TRBV13 and TRBJ2-5; D unresolved. Per germline, CDR1 PRHDT and CDR2 FYEKMQ (reference sequence). The length of the CDR3 is 14 residues. The ends were cut back, 3 bases at V and 1 base at J, with 9 bases in the middle. CDR3 bases read: TGTGCCAGCAGCTTCGTGGCAGGCCAAGAGACC. This encodes CASSFVAGQET. The entire CDR3 is CASSFVAGQETQYF.

A remark on this clone: The CDR3 end is not reached by the read, which stops 3 residues before it; the germline J gene fills it in. The V call is TRBV6-4, the J call TRBJ1-2, with D maybe TRBD1 (5 bases). The CDR3 is 15 amino acids. CDR1 is MRHNA, CDR2 SNTAGT, per germline. The V and J ends lost 4 bases and 4 bases respectively, with 16 bases between them. This CDR3 is CASSALPGPFYGYTF. CDR3 bases read: TGTGCCAGCAGTGCCCTCCCAGGGCCGTTCTATGGC.

As regards this clone: The CDR3 is cut off 3 residues early in the read; its end comes from the germline J gene. The chain carries TRBV7-3 and TRBJ1-4; D perhaps matches TRBD1 (6 bases). The CDR3 consists of 14 residues. Germline assignment: CDR1 SGHTA and CDR2 FQGTGA. V gave up 2 bases and J gave up 10 bases, with 14 bases separating them. CDR3 DNA (partial): TGTGCCAGCAGCTTATTTGAGGGACAACGAAAA. Amino acids: CASSLFEGQRK. The entire CDR3 protein reads CASSLFEGQRKLFF.

Regarding this clone: The observed sequence ends 3 residues before the CDR3 terminus, with the missing tail filled in from the germline J gene. J is TRBJ2-3 and V is TRBV18; tentatively, D is TRBD1 (5 bases). Germline V CDR1 and CDR2: KGHSH, LQKENI. There are 15 residues in the CDR3. CDR3 amino acids: CASSPPMTAQETQYF. Incomplete CDR3 DNA: TGTGCCAGCTCACCACCGATGACAGCTCAAGAGACG. The complete variable domain, with remaining parts taken from reference TRBV18 and TRBJ2-3, reads NAGVMQNPRHLVRRRGQEARLRCSPMKGHSHVYWYRQLPEEGLKFMVYLQKENIIDESGMPKERFSAEFPKEGPSILRIQQVVRGDSAAYFCASSPPMTAQETQYFGPGTRLTVL.

CDR3 sequence: CASSSGLAGDFFNNEQFF. The sequenced CDR3 bases are TGCGCCAGCAGTTCGGGTCTAGCGGGAGATTTTTTTAACAATGAG. This chain uses TRBV5-1 with TRBJ2-1; 10 bases line up with TRBD2. The read ends 3 residues before the CDR3 terminus; that terminus is restored from the germline J gene. Germline CDR1 SGHRS, CDR2 YFSETQ. The CDR3 sequence is 18 residues long. V gave up 5 bases and J gave up 5 bases; unmatched junction bases: 16.